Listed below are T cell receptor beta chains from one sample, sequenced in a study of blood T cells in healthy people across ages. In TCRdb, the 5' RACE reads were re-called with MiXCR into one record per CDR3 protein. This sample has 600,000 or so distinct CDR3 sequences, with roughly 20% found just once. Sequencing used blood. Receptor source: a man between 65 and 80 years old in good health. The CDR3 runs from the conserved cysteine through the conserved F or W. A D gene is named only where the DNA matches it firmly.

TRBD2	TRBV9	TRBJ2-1	CASSVSSGRAGEQFF
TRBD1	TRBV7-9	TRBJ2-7	CASSLGGTDRGHEQYF
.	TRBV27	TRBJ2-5	CASSPRASDPETQYF
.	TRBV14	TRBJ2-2	CASSLPGTSNTGELFF
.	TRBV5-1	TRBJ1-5	CASSLEQGAQPQHF
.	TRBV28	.	CASSSIYEQFF
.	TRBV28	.	CASSYGVYNEQFF
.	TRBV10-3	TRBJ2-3	CAISEVGTDTQYF
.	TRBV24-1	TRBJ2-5	CATSDDRLQYF
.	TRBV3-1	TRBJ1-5	CASSQDFVQPQHF
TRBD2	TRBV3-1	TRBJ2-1	CASSYSGQRGSYNEQFF
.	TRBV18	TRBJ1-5	CASSLTGEDQPQHF
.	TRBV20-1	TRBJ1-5	CSARDGRGSNQPQHF
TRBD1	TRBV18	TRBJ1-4	CASSQNDRAAGEKLFF
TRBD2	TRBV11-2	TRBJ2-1	CASSLAGTSGSRNEQFF
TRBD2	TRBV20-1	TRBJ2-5	CSAAGVAGAQETQYF
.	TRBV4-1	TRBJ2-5	CASSQPQGQETQYF
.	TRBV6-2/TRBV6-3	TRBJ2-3	CASSRASGGADTQYF
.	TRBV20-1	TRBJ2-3	CSASIGDTQYF
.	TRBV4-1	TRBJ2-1	CAGSQDPGGSYNEQFF
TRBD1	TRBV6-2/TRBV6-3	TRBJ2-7	CASRRTRGSYEQYF
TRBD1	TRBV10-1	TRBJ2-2	CASSARQGGTGELFF
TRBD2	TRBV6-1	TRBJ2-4	CASSEALRGAKNIQYF
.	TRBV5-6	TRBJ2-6	CASSFQGRTGANVLTF
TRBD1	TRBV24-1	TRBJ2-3	CATTRTGSTDTQYF
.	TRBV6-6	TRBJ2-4	CASSYGVLAKNIQYF
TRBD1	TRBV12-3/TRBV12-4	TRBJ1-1	CASTLQGATEAFF
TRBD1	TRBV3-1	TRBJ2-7	CASSQRDRDSEQYF
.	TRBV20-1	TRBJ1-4	CSAREHVGSGLFF
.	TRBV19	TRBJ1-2	CASSAGGGIYGYTF
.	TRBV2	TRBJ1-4	CASSEFLDNEKLFF
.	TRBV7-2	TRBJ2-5	CASSLGLTQETQYF
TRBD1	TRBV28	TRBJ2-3	CASSTPGQGAGTDTQYF
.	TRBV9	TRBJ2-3	CASSVFSGTDTQYF
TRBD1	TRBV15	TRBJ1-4	CATSRDEKDPEGADEKLFF
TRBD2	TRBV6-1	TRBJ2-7	CASSDLSGSVYEQYF
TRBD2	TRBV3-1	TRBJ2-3	CASSQSGGLGDTQYF
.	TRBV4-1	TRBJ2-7	CASSQGPRYYEQYF
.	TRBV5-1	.	CASSLGVSSASYEQYF
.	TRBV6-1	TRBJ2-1	CASSEPGGQFF
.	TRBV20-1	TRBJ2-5	CSTEGTTHQETQYF
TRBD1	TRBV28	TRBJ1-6	CASRRILDRGDNSPLHF
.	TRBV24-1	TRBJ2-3	CATSIRNPDTQYF
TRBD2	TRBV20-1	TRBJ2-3	CSARDYRAGDPDTQYF
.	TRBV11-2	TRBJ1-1	CASSNLGLMNTEAFF
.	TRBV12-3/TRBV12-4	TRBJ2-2	CASSFGGNTGELFF